These 5 T cell receptor beta chains originate from one sample sequenced in a study of T cell changes during pregnancy in multiple sclerosis. Profiled with immunoSEQ multiplex PCR; TCRdb holds only in-frame clones, not every one. The table has 42,000 or so clones, roughly 87% seen once; the top ten hold more than 0.7%. Sample: CD4+ T cells from peripheral blood mononuclear cells, taken after pregnancy. The source is a female donor with multiple sclerosis, enrolled in a pregnancy study.

V gene TRBV7-8 combines with J gene TRBJ2-1, with D perhaps TRBD2 (5 bases). V gave up 2 bases and J gave up 4 bases, with 9 bases separating them. The CDR3 totals 14 residues. Per germline, CDR1 SGHVS and CDR2 FQNEAQ. The CDR3 loop is CASSLRGRYNEQFF. CDR3 nucleotide sequence: TGTGCCAGCAGCTTACGGGGTAGGTACAATGAGCAGTTCTTC.

The chain carries TRBV2 and TRBJ2-7; no clear D gene. This CDR3 contains 12 residues. Trimming took 3 bases from V and 3 from J, leaving 6 bases between them. Looked up from germline, CDR1 is SNHLY and CDR2 is FYNNEI. CDR3 sequence (DNA): TGTGCCAGCAGTGAGAGGCGCTACGAGCAGTACTTC. Its protein is CASSERRYEQYF.

The chain has TRBV9 and TRBJ1-1, with a weak D call TRBD1 (5 bases). Trimming left V 4 bases short and J 3 bases short, with 16 bases between. Germline V gene data show CDR1 as SGDLS and CDR2 as YYNGEE. This CDR3 spans 15 amino acids. CDR3 nucleotides: TGTGCCAGCAGCTTATGGTCAGGGATTGACACTGAAGCTTTCTTT. It specifies CASSLWSGIDTEAFF.

The rearrangement links TRBV28 to TRBJ1-2; 9 bases match TRBD1. This CDR3 is built from 15 residues. The germline V gene has CDR1 MDHEN and CDR2 SYDVKM. The junction had 6 bases not matched to a gene; V was cut back by 3 bases and J by 4 bases. The DNA for the CDR3 is TGTGCCAGCAGTTTCGGCGGACAGGGGAGCTATGGCTACACCTTC. Translated, it gives CASSFGGQGSYGYTF.

CDR3 loop: CASSQDSSRLAETQYF. The DNA of the CDR3 is TGCGCCAGCAGCCAAGATTCGTCCAGGTTGGCCGAGACCCAGTACTTC. V gene TRBV4-3 combines with J gene TRBJ2-5; no definite D call. Germline V gene sequence: CDR1 LGHNA, CDR2 YSLEER. V was trimmed by 0 bases and J by 5 bases, leaving 16 bases between them. The CDR3 runs 16 residues.